What follows are 24 T cell receptor beta chains derived from one specimen sequenced in a study of blood T cell repertoires in COVID-19. TCRdb's copy holds only in-frame clones and misses some; the assay was immunoSEQ multiplex PCR. This table has some 150,000 clones, roughly 90% appearing once. The sequenced sample was peripheral blood. The receptors derive from a human donor in a cohort sampled during active COVID-19.

The chain couples TRBV3-1 (or the pseudogene TRBV3-2) to TRBJ2-3; no definite D call. The V gene lost 1 base and the J gene lost 4 bases, with 12 bases spanning the gap. Germline values: CDR1 LGHDT, CDR2 YNNKEL (reference sequence). This CDR3 has 15 amino acids. The CDR3 loop reads CASSQAKIVADTQYF. Here the CDR3 DNA reads TGTGCCAGCAGCCAAGCCAAAATAGTTGCAGATACGCAGTATTTT.

The chain links TRBV3-1 (or the pseudogene TRBV3-2) to TRBJ2-7; the D is unclear. The CDR3 has 14 amino acids. Germline lookup yields CDR1 LGHDT and CDR2 YNNKEL (reference sequence). V gave up 1 base and J gave up 0 bases, with 7 bases separating them. CDR3 nucleotides: TGTGCCAGCAGCCAAGTGGCTTTCTCCTACGAGCAGTACTTC. Protein sequence: CASSQVAFSYEQYF.

The J gene is TRBJ1-1, the V gene TRBV5-1, with D possibly being TRBD1 (6 bases). The V gene lost 2 bases and the J gene lost 1 base, with 12 bases spanning the gap. The CDR3 loop spans 15 amino acids. Per germline, CDR1 SGHRS and CDR2 YFSETQ. The CDR3 region is CASSLKQGANTEAFF. In DNA, the CDR3 is TGCGCCAGCAGCTTAAAACAGGGAGCGAACACTGAAGCTTTCTTT.

This clone was counted between two and nine times. The rearrangement links TRBV5-1 to TRBJ2-2, with D tentatively TRBD1 (5 bases). CDR3 length equals 15 residues. From germline, CDR1 is SGHRS and CDR2 YFSETQ. The V end lost 0 bases, the J end lost 3 bases, and 9 bases lay between the germline ends. In nucleotides, the CDR3 is TGCGCCAGCAGCTTGGCAGGGCAAGACACCGGGGAGCTGTTTTTT. As protein: CASSLAGQDTGELFF.

This chain joins TRBV29-1 and TRBJ1-3; possible D gene TRBD1, 5 bases. This CDR3 is 14 amino acids long. V lost 7 bases and J lost 0, with 13 bases in between. CDR1 is SQVTM and CDR2 is ANQGSEA in the germline V gene. The chain's CDR3 is CSARAQVSGNTIYF. The CDR3 DNA is TGCAGCGCCAGGGCACAGGTCTCTGGAAACACCATATATTTT.

The rearrangement joins TRBV28 to TRBJ2-1; weak D call: TRBD2 (6 bases). Per the germline V gene, CDR1 is MDHEN and CDR2 is SYDVKM. The CDR3 spans 12 residues. V lost 3 bases and J 10 bases, leaving 10 bases between the germline ends. The CDR3 sequence is CASSFGRTEQFF. In DNA, the CDR3 is TGTGCCAGCAGTTTCGGGAGAACAGAGCAGTTCTTC.

The V call is TRBV10-3, the J call TRBJ1-4; 7 nucleotides line up with TRBD1. In germline, CDR1 is ENHRY, CDR2 SYGVKD. This CDR3 comprises 14 residues. V lost 3 bases to trimming and J lost 6 bases; unmatched junction nucleotides: 4. CDR3 residues: CAISERGGDEKLFF. The CDR3 DNA sequence: TGTGCCATCAGTGAAAGAGGGGGCGATGAAAAACTGTTTTTT.

This clone was seen a few times. Within the sample, other DNA sequences also encode this same CDR3. The V gene is TRBV30, the J gene TRBJ1-5; D is unresolved. V shed 0 bases and J shed 2 bases, with 5 bases lying between them. Germline V gene sequence: CDR1 GTSNPN, CDR2 SVGIG (reference sequence). The CDR3 sequence is 13 residues long. The CDR3 region is CAWSVIGNQPQHF. The DNA of the CDR3 is TGTGCCTGGAGTGTAATAGGCAATCAGCCCCAGCATTTT. Based on the CDR3 plus reference TRBV30 and TRBJ1-5, the full variable domain is SQTIHQWPATLVQPVGSPLSLECTVEGTSNPNLYWYRQAAGRGLQLLFYSVGIGQISSEVPQNLSASRPQDRQFILSSKKLLLSDSGFYLCAWSVIGNQPQHFGDGTRLSIL.

With respect to this clone: At one end the junction does not follow the germline gene, possibly because of a read error. The chain joins TRBV7-7 to TRBJ2-1; 11 nucleotides match TRBD2. Germline CDR1 is SSHAT and CDR2 is FNYEAQ (reference sequence). The CDR3 is made up of 18 amino acids. The CDR3 DNA is TGTGCTAGCAGCTTAGCGGGAGGGCTAGCGGGACCTTACAATGAGCAGTTCTTC. This encodes CASSLAGGLAGPYNEQFF.

The genes are TRBV29-1 and TRBJ1-6; tentative D call: TRBD1 (6 bases). The CDR3 sequence is 15 residues long. V dropped 5 bases and J dropped 7 bases, with 18 bases sitting between them. Germline values: CDR1 SQVTM, CDR2 ANQGSEA. The chain's CDR3 is CSVRTSTGQNSPLHF. In nucleotides, the CDR3 is TGCAGCGTTAGGACGTCAACGGGACAAAATTCACCCCTCCACTTT.

A single count supports this clone. This chain links TRBV28 with TRBJ1-5; D may be TRBD1 (5 bases). Germline loops: CDR1 MDHEN, CDR2 SYDVKM. The CDR3 contains 15 residues. Trimming shortened V by 7 bases and J by 9 bases, and 22 bases separated the two germline ends. This CDR3 is CASTKGAGPGRPQHF. The CDR3, as DNA: TGTGCCAGCACGAAAGGGGCAGGCCCGGGTCGGCCCCAGCATTTT.

The chain links TRBV3-1 (or the pseudogene TRBV3-2) to TRBJ2-7, with a tentative D call TRBD1 (6 bases). Trimming removed 3 bases from V and 5 bases from J, with 14 bases in between. The germline gives CDR1 LGHDT, CDR2 YNNKEL (reference sequence). CDR3 length equals 14 residues. CDR3 bases: TGTGCCAGCAGCCAGTCGGCAGGGGCCCACGAGCAGTACTTC. This translates into CASSQSAGAHEQYF.

This clone came up once. V and J are TRBV27 and TRBJ2-7; 9 positions agree with TRBD2. The CDR3 is 15 residues long. Trimming took 4 bases from V and 7 from J; bases not matched to a gene: 11. The germline V gene has CDR1 MNHEY and CDR2 SMNVEV (reference sequence). The chain's CDR3 is CASSWARGGSWEQYF. Here the CDR3 DNA reads TGTGCCAGCAGTTGGGCGCGGGGGGGTTCTTGGGAGCAGTACTTC.

The J gene is TRBJ1-6, the V gene TRBV7-8; 7 positions match TRBD1. The V and J ends lost 2 bases and 10 bases, in that order; junction bases with no gene match: 8. Germline V gene sequence: CDR1 SGHVS, CDR2 FQNEAQ. This CDR3 spans 15 amino acids. In nucleotides, the CDR3 is TGTGCCAGCAGCTTATCGGGGTCCAGGGGGTCACCCCTCCACTTT. Its protein is CASSLSGSRGSPLHF. Using reference TRBV7-8 and TRBJ1-6 for the parts outside the CDR3, the full variable domain is GAGVSQSPRYKVAKRGQDVALRCDPISGHVSLFWYQQALGQGPEFLTYFQNEAQLDKSGLPSDRFFAERPEGSVSTLKIQRTQQEDSAVYLCASSLSGSRGSPLHFGNGTRLTVT.

J is TRBJ2-1 and V is TRBV27; 10 positions agree with TRBD1. The germline V gene encodes CDR1 MNHEY and CDR2 SMNVEV (reference sequence). The CDR3 is 16 residues long. The trim removed 2 bases at V and 2 bases at J, leaving 3 bases unmatched. The CDR3 region has the DNA TGTGCCAGCAGTTTAGTGGGACAGGGGACCTACAATGAGCAGTTCTTC. As protein: CASSLVGQGTYNEQFF.

The J gene is TRBJ2-7, the V gene TRBV28; 7 nucleotides match TRBD1. The CDR3 spans 14 residues. The V gene end was trimmed by 6 bases and the J gene end by 3 bases; junction bases not matched to a gene: 8. The germline V gene has CDR1 MDHEN and CDR2 SYDVKM. CDR3 amino acids: CASRPYRGIYEQYF. For the CDR3, the DNA is TGTGCCAGCAGACCCTACAGGGGCATCTACGAGCAGTACTTC.

The chain has TRBV24-1 and TRBJ2-1; D is uncertain. Trimming left V 6 bases short and J 0 bases short, with 11 bases between. Germline V CDR1 and CDR2: KGHDR, SFDVKD. This CDR3 has 15 amino acids. Written as DNA, the CDR3 is TGTGCCACCAGTAAAGCAGGTAGCTCCTACAATGAGCAGTTCTTC. It is translated as CATSKAGSSYNEQFF.

The chain uses TRBV29-1 and TRBJ2-5; the D gene is possibly TRBD1 (5 bases). Germline V gene sequence: CDR1 SQVTM, CDR2 ANQGSEA. The CDR3 sequence is 11 residues long. V lost 2 bases to trimming and J lost 4 bases, with 5 bases between them. The CDR3 coding sequence is TGCAGCGTTGAAAGGGGAGAGACCCAGTACTTC. Protein product: CSVERGETQYF.

The rearrangement uses TRBV2 and TRBJ1-6; D may be TRBD1 (5 bases). Between the trimmed V and J ends, which lost 7 bases and 0 bases, there was a span of 13 bases. Per germline, CDR1 SNHLY and CDR2 FYNNEI. The CDR3 is made up of 16 amino acids. This chain's CDR3 is CASNQQASSYNSPLHF. CDR3 coding DNA: TGTGCCAGCAACCAACAGGCGAGCTCCTATAATTCACCCCTCCACTTT.

The CDR3 region is CASSPWEDMNTEAFF. CDR3 DNA sequence: TGTGCCAGCAGCCCCTGGGAGGACATGAACACTGAAGCTTTCTTT. The genes are TRBV7-8 and TRBJ1-1; D may be TRBD1 (5 bases). Germline V gene sequence: CDR1 SGHVS, CDR2 FQNEAQ. V lost 5 bases and J lost 0, with 13 bases in between. The CDR3 has 15 amino acids.

The rearrangement joins TRBV19 to TRBJ2-2; possible D gene TRBD1, 6 bases. Germline lookup yields CDR1 LNHDA and CDR2 SQIVND (reference sequence). The V gene lost 3 bases and the J gene lost 7 bases, with 12 bases spanning the gap. The CDR3 covers 14 residues. The CDR3 region has the DNA TGTGCCAGTAGTATTACAGGGAGAGTCGGGGAGCTGTTTTTT. Translated, it gives CASSITGRVGELFF.

Written as DNA, the CDR3 is TGTGCCAGCAGTGAACTCGGGAGACCAGATACGCAGTATTTT. This codes for CASSELGRPDTQYF. The chain carries TRBV6-1 and TRBJ2-3, with D perhaps TRBD2 (6 bases). This CDR3 has 14 amino acids. Germline V gene lookup returns CDR1 MNHNS and CDR2 SASEGT. The V end was cut by 2 bases, the J end by 4 bases, with 10 bases between.

The V call is TRBV12-3 or TRBV12-4, the J call TRBJ2-3, with 7 bases matching TRBD2. The CDR3 is 11 amino acids. V gave up 7 bases and J gave up 15 bases; unmatched junction bases: 10. The CDR3 DNA is TGTGCCAGCACCCCGGGGGGACGCAAATATTTT. Translated: CASTPGGRKYF.

Only one count was recorded for this clone. V gene TRBV4-3 combines with J gene TRBJ2-2; 9 bases match TRBD2. Germline CDR1 LGHNA, CDR2 YSLEER. V shed 1 base, J shed 5 bases, and the junction held 11 bases outside the gene matches. The CDR3 covers 18 residues. For the CDR3, the DNA is TGCGCCAGCAGCCAAGCGGGTGGTAGCGGGGGTAGTACCGGGGAGCTGTTTTTT. Amino acid sequence: CASSQAGGSGGSTGELFF.